Following are 6 T cell receptor beta chains from one sample sequenced in a study of tumor-infiltrating lymphocytes in primary liver carcinoma. Joint extraction of RNA and DNA used roughly 19-33 mg of bulk tissue that was unsorted. A constant-region primer served to make TCR beta cDNA from around 540 ng total RNA. Libraries covering TCR beta were generated through three nested multiplex PCR rounds (using a slightly modified ARM-PCR). The first two PCR rounds used TRBV1-TRBV30 forward primers with a C-beta reverse primer, 9 to 11 cycles each. One entry per CDR3 protein results from TCRdb running MiXCR on the multiplex PCR reads. The table shows 24,000 or so distinct CDR3 sequences, with 60% to 80% occurring only once. The specimen was liver tumor tissue from sampling region 5. The subset here: tumor region T5, tumor centre. Every receptor here comes from a woman in her twenties or thirties with primary liver carcinoma and hepatitis B virus infection.

A note on this clonotype: A read error may account for a junction end that differs from germline. The chain links TRBV11-3 to TRBJ2-1; D ambiguous. The length of the CDR3 is 15 residues. The germline V gene encodes CDR1 SGHNT and CDR2 YENEEA. CDR3 sequence (DNA): TGTGTCAGCAGCTTCGTGGCCCGCTCCTACAGTGAGCAGTTCTTC. It encodes CVSSFVARSYSEQFF.

With respect to this clonotype: Without the conserved terminal phenylalanine or tryptophan, this CDR3 likely stems from a read error. This chain joins TRBV12-3 or TRBV12-4 and TRBJ1-2; D gene unclear. The CDR3 sequence is 12 residues long. This chain's CDR3 is CASCLQNYSYTY. As DNA, the CDR3 is TGTGCCAGCTGTTTACAGAATTATAGCTACACCTAC.

By proportion, this clonotype is medium-sized (0.01 to 0.1%). This chain joins TRBV7-8 and TRBJ1-2; 11 nucleotides align to TRBD1. Trimming took 3 bases from V and 4 from J; bases not matched to a gene: 7. CDR3 length: 16 residues. The germline V gene encodes CDR1 SGHVS and CDR2 FQNEAQ. In DNA, the CDR3 is TGTGCCAGCAGCTTCGAAGGGACAGGGGGTGGCTATGGCTACACCTTC. Translating gives CASSFEGTGGGYGYTF.

A remark on this clonotype: A junction end diverges from the germline sequence, so it may reflect a read error. The V gene is TRBV29-1, the J gene TRBJ2-5; D is possibly TRBD1 (6 bases). The CDR3 sequence is 16 residues long. Germline values: CDR1 SQVTM, CDR2 ANQGSEA. The CDR3 DNA reads TGCAGCGTTGAAGCCTCCCGGTCAGGGGCCCAAGAGACCCGGTACTTC. Protein: CSVEASRSGAQETRYF.

Details on this clonotype: The conserved final phenylalanine or tryptophan is absent from the CDR3, which likely points to a read error. The chain couples TRBV7-9 to TRBJ1-2; D remains ambiguous. The length of the CDR3 is 11 residues. Germline-derived CDR1 and CDR2 are SEHNR and FQNEAQ (reference sequence). Trimming cost V 9 bases and J 5 bases, with 10 bases left between them. In DNA, the CDR3 is TGTGCCAGTAGCGTAGGTTATGGCTACACCCTC. This translates into CASSVGYGYTL.

This clonotype was picked up one time. The CDR3 ends on some other residue instead of the conserved phenylalanine or tryptophan, so this is likely a read error. This chain joins TRBV11-2 and TRBJ2-7; D may be TRBD1 (5 bases). The germline V gene has CDR1 SGHAT and CDR2 FQNNGV. CDR3 length: 17 residues. The CDR3 DNA follows: TGTACCAGCAGTATCACAGGAAGGGGCTCTTGGACCTACGACCAGTACTTA. This gives the protein CTSSITGRGSWTYDQYL.